This T cell receptor (beta chain) emerged from a study of blood T cells in healthy people across ages. For this clonotype: The antigen remains undetermined. Since a much larger clone is just one base distant, this may be a read error.

The CDR3 covers 15 residues. V gave up 5 bases and J gave up 7 bases, with 24 bases separating them. Germline V gives CDR1 DFQATT, CDR2 SNEGSKA (reference sequence). Points from the study as a whole: A greater number of naive CD4+ cells and higher diversity distinguished long-lived donors from aged donors. For the donors, CMV status was unknown and possibly confounded expanded clonotype changes.

Alongside a J-beta primer mix, a sample-barcoded 5' primer served in a second PCR lasting roughly 6 to 11 cycles. TCRdb passed the 5' RACE reads through MiXCR, listing each CDR3 protein once. Among 650,000 to 700,000 distinct CDR3 sequences listed, approximately 52% were seen once. The gene calls are TRBV20-1 and TRBJ2-7; perhaps TRBD1 as D (7 bases). The sequence derives from a woman over 75 in good health. The sequencing input was blood. The CDR3 sequence is CSAAGGGDRDNEQYF. The CDR3 coding sequence is TGCAGTGCTGCTGGAGGGGGAGACAGGGACAATGAGCAGTACTTC.